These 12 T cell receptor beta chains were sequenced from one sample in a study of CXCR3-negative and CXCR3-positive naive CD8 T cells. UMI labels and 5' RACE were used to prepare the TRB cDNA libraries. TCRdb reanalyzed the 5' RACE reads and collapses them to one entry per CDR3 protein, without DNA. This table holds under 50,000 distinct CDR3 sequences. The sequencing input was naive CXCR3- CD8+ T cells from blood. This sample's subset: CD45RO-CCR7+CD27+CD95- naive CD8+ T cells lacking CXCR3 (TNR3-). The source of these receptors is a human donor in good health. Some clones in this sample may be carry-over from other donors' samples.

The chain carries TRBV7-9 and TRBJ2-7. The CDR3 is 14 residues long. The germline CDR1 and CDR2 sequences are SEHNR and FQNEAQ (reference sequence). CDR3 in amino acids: CASSSKTAFYEQYF. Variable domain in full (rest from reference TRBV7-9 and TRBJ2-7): DTGVSQNPRHKITKRGQNVTFRCDPISEHNRLYWYRQTLGQGPEFLTYFQNEAQLEKSRLLSDRFSAERPKGSFSTLEIQRTEQGDSAMYLCASSSKTAFYEQYFGPGTRLTVT.

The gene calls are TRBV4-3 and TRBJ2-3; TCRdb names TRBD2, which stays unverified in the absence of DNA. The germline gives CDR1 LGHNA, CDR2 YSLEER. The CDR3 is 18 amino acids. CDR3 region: CASSQGIAGGRNTDTQYF.

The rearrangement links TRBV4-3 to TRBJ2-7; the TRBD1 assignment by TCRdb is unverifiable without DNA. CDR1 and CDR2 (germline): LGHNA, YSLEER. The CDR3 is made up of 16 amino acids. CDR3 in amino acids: CASSQDHPLGPYEQYF.

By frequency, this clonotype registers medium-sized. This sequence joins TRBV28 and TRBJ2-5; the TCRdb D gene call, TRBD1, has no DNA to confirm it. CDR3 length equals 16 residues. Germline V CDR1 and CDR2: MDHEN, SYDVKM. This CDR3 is CASSLQPLTGVETQYF.

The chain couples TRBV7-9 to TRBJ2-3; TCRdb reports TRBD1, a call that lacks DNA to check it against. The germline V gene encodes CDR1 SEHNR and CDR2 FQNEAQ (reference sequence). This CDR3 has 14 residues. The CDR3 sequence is CASSLREPPDTQYF.

The CDR3 region is CASSYVGGVSYNEQFF. The V and J genes are TRBV6-2 or TRBV6-3 and TRBJ2-1. CDR3 length equals 16 residues. Per germline, CDR1 MNHEY and CDR2 SVGEGT.

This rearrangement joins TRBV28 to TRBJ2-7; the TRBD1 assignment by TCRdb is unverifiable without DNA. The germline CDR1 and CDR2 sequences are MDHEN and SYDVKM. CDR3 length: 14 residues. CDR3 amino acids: CASSLYGGGYEQYF.

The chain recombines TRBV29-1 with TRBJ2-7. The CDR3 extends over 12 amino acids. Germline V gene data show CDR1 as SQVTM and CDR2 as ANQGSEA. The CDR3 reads CSVEGPGDEQYF.

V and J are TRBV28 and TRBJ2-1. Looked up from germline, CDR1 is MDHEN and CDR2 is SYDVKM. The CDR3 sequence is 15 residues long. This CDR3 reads CASRPDRSSYNEQFF.

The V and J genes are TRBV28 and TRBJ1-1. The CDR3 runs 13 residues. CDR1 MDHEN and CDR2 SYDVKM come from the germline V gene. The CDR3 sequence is CASSPTPEDEAFF.

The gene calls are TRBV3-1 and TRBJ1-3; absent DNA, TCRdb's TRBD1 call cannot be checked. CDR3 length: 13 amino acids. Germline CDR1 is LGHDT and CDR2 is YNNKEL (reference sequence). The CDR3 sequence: CASSQGGANTIYF.

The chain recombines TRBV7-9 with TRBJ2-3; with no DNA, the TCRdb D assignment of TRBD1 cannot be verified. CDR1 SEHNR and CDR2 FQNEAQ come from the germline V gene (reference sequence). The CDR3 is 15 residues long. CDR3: CASSAAGGPTDTQYF.